This T cell receptor (beta chain) was captured by sequencing in a study of cytomegalovirus exposure and HLA in healthy donors. Study-wide points: HLA restriction was apparent for most CMV-associated TCR beta chains in a later analysis. Diagnosis of cytomegalovirus status made by the classifier reportedly showed high specificity and sensitivity.

While unrecorded immune exposures were likely, the donors were nominally healthy when sampled. The study ran its PCR with 60 Vbeta and 13 Jbeta primers. The method was immunoSEQ multiplex PCR; TCRdb's version includes in-frame clones alone and lacks a portion of them. The sample contains approximately 150,000 clones, 75% to 85% of which appear only once. J gave up 6 bases and V 0 bases, and 10 bases lay outside the gene matches. The germline gives CDR1 SGHDT, CDR2 YYEEEE. The CDR3 has 16 residues. Turning to this clone: Its antigen is not known.

The sequence derives from a woman aged 50 to 60 in good health and CMV-seronegative. Sequenced input: PBMCs. The gene calls are TRBV5-6 and TRBJ2-7; 9 positions match TRBD1. CDR3 residues: CASSLGPGQGYREQYF. For the CDR3, the DNA is TGTGCCAGCAGCTTGGGACCGGGACAGGGTTATCGCGAGCAGTACTTC.